This T cell receptor beta chain was observed in a study of cytomegalovirus exposure and HLA in healthy donors. Study-wide background: The approximately 120 validation repertoires, a later analysis reported, used the same platform as the 600 to 850 repertoires from the first cohort. Whole-study findings and limits: The study flagged some 180 TCR beta chains as cytomegalovirus-associated. In vitro testing confirmed a few CMV-associated chains as specific for CMV antigens.

The study drew the donors from its approximately 110-subject validation cohort, separate from the 666-subject first cohort. Generated by immunoSEQ multiplex PCR, the TCRdb table keeps only in-frame clones and is missing some. The repertoire holds a few hundred thousand clones, with around 90% as singletons. For this clone: Its matching antigen is unknown.

Trimming cost V 5 bases and J 1 base; bases outside gene matches: 2. There are 15 residues in the CDR3. CDR1 GTSNPN and CDR2 SVGIG come from the germline V gene (reference sequence). The clonotype comes from a man between 25 and 39 years old in good health and CMV-seronegative. The J gene is TRBJ1-6, the V gene TRBV30; TRBD1 matches at 10 bases. The sequencing sample was made of PBMCs. Here the CDR3 reads CAWGTGVSYNSPLHF. The CDR3 nucleotides are TGTGCCTGGGGGACAGGGGTTTCCTATAATTCACCCCTCCACTTT.